Following are 5 T cell receptor beta chains from one sample sequenced in a study of T-cell memory formation after mild COVID-19. TCRdb re-called the 5' RACE reads with MiXCR, one entry per CDR3 protein. The table has just over 400,000 distinct CDR3 sequences, 23% seen once. The specimen sequenced was PBMCs or a T cell subset sorted from them (not recorded which). These receptors all stem from an adult woman who had mild COVID-19 (a few samples of this study predate the infection). Cell type and time point are not known.

The genes are TRBV12-3 or TRBV12-4 and TRBJ2-1; D not resolved. This CDR3 is built from 14 residues. The V end lost 9 bases, the J end lost 8 bases, and 20 bases lay between the germline ends. CDR3 nucleotide sequence: TGTGCCAGTCGCAGCCAGCGTCATGGCCATGAGCAGTTCTTC. Translation gives CASRSQRHGHEQFF.

The chain joins TRBV20-1 to TRBJ2-4, with no clear D. Between the trimmed V and J ends, which lost 3 bases and 0 bases, there was a span of 9 bases. The CDR3 runs 14 residues. CDR1 is DFQATT, CDR2 SNEGSKA, per germline (reference sequence). The CDR3 DNA sequence: TGCAGTGCTAGGGCAGAGCTAGCCAAAAACATTCAGTACTTC. This encodes CSARAELAKNIQYF.

The V call is TRBV20-1, the J call TRBJ2-3; 11 bases map to TRBD2. Germline-derived CDR1 and CDR2 are DFQATT and SNEGSKA (reference sequence). V shed 2 bases and J 6 bases; nucleotides not matched to a gene: 7. The CDR3 covers 15 residues. CDR3 nucleotide sequence: TGCAGTGCTAGATTGCTAGCGGGGGGATCGGATACGCAGTATTTT. As protein: CSARLLAGGSDTQYF.

This clonotype was seen only a few times. V usage is TRBV6-5 and J usage is TRBJ1-2, with D possibly matching TRBD1 (5 bases). CDR1 and CDR2 from the germline V gene are MNHEY and SVGAGI. The CDR3 runs to 14 residues. Trimming took off 3 bases at V and 4 bases at J, with 12 bases between the two ends. The CDR3: CASSYDQGFYGYTF. CDR3 bases: TGTGCCAGCAGTTATGACCAGGGCTTCTATGGCTACACCTTC.

The J gene is TRBJ2-7, the V gene TRBV6-2 or TRBV6-3; TRBD2 might be the D (6 bases). V lost 6 bases to trimming and J lost 2 bases, with 17 bases between them. In germline, CDR1 is MNHEY, CDR2 SVGEGT. The CDR3 spans 15 residues. The CDR3 coding sequence is TGTGCCAGCAGAACGGGGGAGGCTTTGACCTACGAGCAGTACTTC. It translates to CASRTGEALTYEQYF.